This TCR beta chain was recorded in a study of cytomegalovirus exposure and HLA in healthy donors. Study-level information: HLA-typed donors were the source of some 80 million unique TCRs, which an early data release held. Study-wide results and caveats: The authors enumerated roughly 180 TCR beta chains as linked to cytomegalovirus.

Vbeta (60) and Jbeta (13) primers were used in the PCR. This table comes from immunoSEQ multiplex PCR, and its TCRdb copy is limited to in-frame clones, with some not included. Of some 180,000 clones listed, around 76% are singletons. Germline loops: CDR1 SGHTA, CDR2 FQGNSA. This CDR3 region has 14 residues. Comments on this clone: Its antigen is not known. Germline is not matched at one junction end, which may reflect a read error.

This receptor was identified in a man aged 40-49 years in good health and CMV-seronegative. Sequencing used PBMCs. This chain joins TRBV7-2 and TRBJ1-5, with 7 bases fitting TRBD1. The CDR3, as DNA: TGCGCCAGCAGCGGCGACAGGGGCAATCAGCCCCAGCATTTT. Translating gives CASSGDRGNQPQHF.